The table lists the clone carrying this TCR beta chain with a few counts. The PCR employed 60 Vbeta primers together with 13 Jbeta primers. The table came from immunoSEQ multiplex PCR; TCRdb's copy has only in-frame clones and leaves some out. The repertoire holds around 97,000 clones, with roughly 10% as singletons. This sample stems from a study of cytomegalovirus exposure and HLA in healthy donors. The CDR3 spans 13 residues. The V gene's germline CDR1 is SNHLY and CDR2 FYNNEI. V lost 7 bases and J lost 7, with 14 bases in between. The chain combines TRBV2 with TRBJ1-5; no definite D call. Sequenced: PBMCs. The source is a man in his fifties or sixties in good health and CMV-seropositive. CDR3 in DNA: TGTGCCAGCAAGAGGGAAGTCGGGCAGCCCCAGCATTTT. As protein: CASKREVGQPQHF.